These 5 T cell receptor beta chains share one sample of origin, sequenced in a study of blood T cell repertoires in COVID-19. Using immunoSEQ multiplex PCR, the repertoire was profiled, and TCRdb retains in-frame clones only, with some absent. The sample lists 97,000 or so clones; roughly 80% were seen once. The sequencing sample was made of peripheral blood. These receptors were obtained from a man older than 75 with acute or convalescent COVID-19.

CDR3 DNA sequence: TGCGCCAGCAGCAAGCTCCGAGACTATGAAATTTTGGAGCAGTTCTTC. Its protein product is CASSKLRDYEILEQFF. V and J are TRBV5-1 and TRBJ2-1; D possibly corresponds to TRBD2 (5 bases). This CDR3 has 16 amino acids. Deletions cut 4 bases from V and 10 bases from J, with 24 bases between. Germline CDR1 reads SGHRS; CDR2 reads YFSETQ.

The rearrangement joins TRBV28 to TRBJ1-3; 8 bases are shared with TRBD1. This CDR3 comprises 18 residues. V gave up 6 bases and J gave up 0 bases; unmatched junction bases: 13. Germline CDR1 is MDHEN and CDR2 is SYDVKM. In DNA, the CDR3 is TGTGCCAGCAGCACCGTCCCGGGACAGGTTTTCTCTGGAAACACCATATATTTT. It specifies CASSTVPGQVFSGNTIYF.

The genes are TRBV11-3 and TRBJ1-6; no clear D. V dropped 0 bases and J dropped 9 bases, with 12 bases sitting between them. Looked up from germline, CDR1 is SGHNT and CDR2 is YENEEA. CDR3 size: 15 residues. DNA for the CDR3: TGTGCCAGCAGCTTAGACAGACTTTGGAGTTCACCCCTCCACTTT. The encoded protein is CASSLDRLWSSPLHF.

The chain employs TRBV10-2 and TRBJ2-5, with a tentative D call TRBD2 (6 bases). Trimming removed 6 bases at V and 6 bases at J, with 17 bases between. Germline V gives CDR1 WSHSY, CDR2 SAAADI. This CDR3 is built from 14 residues. The CDR3 region has the DNA TGCGCCAGCAGCCCCTCTGGCGGGATGAAGACCCAGTACTTC. Translated, it gives CASSPSGGMKTQYF.

The gene calls are TRBV30 and TRBJ1-1, with D uncertain. This CDR3 is built from 13 residues. The V end lost 4 bases, the J end lost 0 bases, and 9 bases lay between the germline ends. Germline V gene data show CDR1 as GTSNPN and CDR2 as SVGIG (reference sequence). The CDR3 DNA reads TGTGCCTGGATCTCCTATCTGAACACTGAAGCTTTCTTT. It is translated as CAWISYLNTEAFF.